The text below deals with one TCR beta chain. Other nucleotide sequences from this sample produce the same CDR3. This specimen comes from a study of blood T cell repertoires in COVID-19. The wider study: Sample material is recorded as cDNA or gDNA derived from T cells, B-cell-depleted T cells, or PBMCs.

This CDR3 contains 15 residues. In germline, CDR1 is SGHRS, CDR2 YFSETQ. V lost 4 bases, J lost 0 bases, and 3 bases stayed unmatched. Source study methods: Amplification of reference gene primers provided the estimated nucleated cell counts. Repertoires were generated with immunoSEQ multiplex PCR, while TCRdb's copy carries only in-frame clones and drops some. V and J calls plus clone size are reproduced from that table; the DNA served to infer D and trimming. The sample includes approximately 360,000 clones, 80% to 90% seen only once; the top ten take more than 0.95%. The specimen sequenced was peripheral blood. The J gene is TRBJ1-2, the V gene TRBV5-1, with 10 bases that match TRBD1. This TCR came from a man in his forties with acute or convalescent COVID-19. CDR3 sequence reads: CASSPGQGANYGYTF. The CDR3 DNA follows: TGCGCCAGCAGCCCAGGACAGGGGGCTAACTATGGCTACACCTTC.